Each of the 5 T cell receptor beta chains below was sequenced from the same sample in a study of neurological immune-mediated disorders. Time point indicated: longitudinal time-point 1 (baseline). TCRdb reprocessed the 5' RACE reads via MiXCR and lists one record per CDR3 protein. The table records 60,000 to 90,000 distinct CDR3 sequences, roughly 10% of them present only once. What was sequenced was PBMCs. These receptor sequences come from a man aged 25-40 years in good health.

The table lists this clonotype with a few counts. V gene TRBV5-4 combines with J gene TRBJ2-2; TRBD1 is a possible D gene (6 bases). V gave up 3 bases and J gave up 1 base, with 13 bases separating them. The germline gives CDR1 SGHNT, CDR2 YYREEE (reference sequence). This CDR3 comprises 16 residues. CDR3 sequence: CASSSRWTENTGELFF. DNA for the CDR3: TGTGCCAGCAGCTCTAGATGGACAGAGAACACCGGGGAGCTGTTTTTT.

This clonotype was found many times. The rearrangement joins TRBV6-1 to TRBJ1-2, with 7 nucleotides matching TRBD1. Germline assignment: CDR1 MNHNS and CDR2 SASEGT. The CDR3 length is 13 residues. Trimming took 4 bases from V and 6 from J; bases not matched to a gene: 5. CDR3 residues: CASSGGTVDGYTF. As DNA, the CDR3 is TGTGCCAGCAGTGGTGGGACAGTGGATGGCTACACCTTC.

This clonotype was detected ten times or more. This chain uses TRBV10-3 with TRBJ1-5; no clear D gene. CDR1 and CDR2 (germline): ENHRY, SYGVKD. V lost 8 bases and J 6 bases, leaving 17 bases between the germline ends. The CDR3 has 14 amino acids. In nucleotides, the CDR3 is TGTGCCATCGGTTTAGCAGGCGCGAGTCAGCCCCAGCATTTT. It translates to CAIGLAGASQPQHF.

Many counts were recorded for this clonotype. The chain is built from TRBV5-1 and TRBJ2-5; no clear D. This CDR3 has 15 amino acids. The ends were cut back, 2 bases at V and 0 bases at J, with 11 bases in the middle. Germline CDR1 reads SGHRS; CDR2 reads YFSETQ. The CDR3 region is CASSLRTADQETQYF. The CDR3 nucleotides are TGCGCCAGCAGCTTACGGACGGCCGACCAAGAGACCCAGTACTTC.

This clonotype was detected ten times or more. The chain combines TRBV27 with TRBJ2-5; a possible D gene is TRBD1 (6 bases). In germline, CDR1 is MNHEY, CDR2 SMNVEV (reference sequence). V shed 5 bases and J shed 1 base, with 17 bases lying between them. This CDR3 comprises 16 residues. The CDR3 loop reads CASSINRVFGQETQYF. As DNA, the CDR3 is TGTGCCAGCAGTATAAACAGGGTCTTCGGCCAAGAGACCCAGTACTTC.